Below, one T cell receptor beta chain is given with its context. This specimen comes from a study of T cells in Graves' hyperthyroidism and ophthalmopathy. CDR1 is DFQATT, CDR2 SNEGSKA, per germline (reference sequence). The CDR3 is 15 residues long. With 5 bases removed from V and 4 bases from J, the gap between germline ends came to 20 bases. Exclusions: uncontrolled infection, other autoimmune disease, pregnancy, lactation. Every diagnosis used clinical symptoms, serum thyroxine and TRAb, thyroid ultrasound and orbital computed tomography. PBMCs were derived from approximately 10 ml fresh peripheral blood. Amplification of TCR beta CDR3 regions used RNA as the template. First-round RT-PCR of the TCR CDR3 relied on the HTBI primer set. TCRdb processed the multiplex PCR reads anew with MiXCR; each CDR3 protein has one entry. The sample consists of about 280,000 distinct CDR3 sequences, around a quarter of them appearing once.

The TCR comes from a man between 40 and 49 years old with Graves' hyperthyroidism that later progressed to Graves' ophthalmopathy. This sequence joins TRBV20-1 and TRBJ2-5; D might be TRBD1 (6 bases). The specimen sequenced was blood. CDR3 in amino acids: CSALRTGLRGETQYF. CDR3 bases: TGCAGTGCTCTTCGAACAGGGTTGAGGGGAGAGACCCAGTACTTC.